This T cell receptor (beta chain) was sequenced for a study of blood T cell repertoires in COVID-19. This CDR3 has 16 amino acids. The junction had 4 bases not matched to a gene; V was cut back by 0 bases and J by 2 bases. The germline V gene encodes CDR1 SGHRS and CDR2 YFSETQ. Produced via immunoSEQ multiplex PCR; TCRdb's table is partial and in-frame only. The sample has approximately 190,000 clones; about 80% are singletons. The origin of this receptor is a man in his thirties or forties with active or convalescent COVID-19. Sequencing was carried out using peripheral blood. The rearrangement joins TRBV5-1 to TRBJ2-2, with TRBD1 identical over 7 bases. The CDR3 region has the DNA TGCGCCAGCAGCTTGGCCGGGACAGCCAACACCGGGGAGCTGTTTTTT. The encoded protein is CASSLAGTANTGELFF.